This T cell receptor (beta chain) was sequenced during a study of technical replicates of blood from several donors. Repertoires were generated with immunoSEQ multiplex PCR, while TCRdb's copy carries only in-frame clones and drops some. The data contain 74,000 or so clones, 90% to 97% of them seen just once; the ten biggest clones take up under 0.2%. Germline CDR1 and CDR2: MNHEY and SVGAGI. Trimming removed 6 bases at V and 7 bases at J, with 12 bases between. The CDR3 extends over 12 amino acids. Sequenced sample: T cells isolated from PBMCs. V gene TRBV6-5 combines with J gene TRBJ2-5, with D unclear. This clonotype was obtained from a human donor in good health. The CDR3 DNA reads TGTGCCAGCAGCTCTCCCCCGGGGACCCAGTACTTC. It is translated as CASSSPPGTQYF.